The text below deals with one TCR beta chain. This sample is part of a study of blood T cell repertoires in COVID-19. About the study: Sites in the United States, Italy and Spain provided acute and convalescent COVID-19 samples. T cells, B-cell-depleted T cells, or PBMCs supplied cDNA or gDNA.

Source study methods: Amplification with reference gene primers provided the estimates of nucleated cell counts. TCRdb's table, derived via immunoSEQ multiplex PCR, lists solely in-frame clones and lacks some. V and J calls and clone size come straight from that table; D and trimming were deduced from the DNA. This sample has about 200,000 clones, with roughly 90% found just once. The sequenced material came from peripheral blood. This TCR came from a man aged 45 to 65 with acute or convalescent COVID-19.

The CDR3 sequence is CASRWSIQYNSPLHF. DNA of the CDR3: TGCGCCAGCAGGTGGTCGATCCAGTATAATTCACCCCTCCACTTT. The chain employs TRBV5-1 and TRBJ1-6; no clear D gene. Trimming took off 5 bases at V and 4 bases at J, with 13 bases between the two ends. Germline V gene sequence: CDR1 SGHRS, CDR2 YFSETQ. The CDR3 runs to 15 residues. The complete variable domain, with remaining parts taken from reference TRBV5-1 and TRBJ1-6, reads KAGVTQTPRYLIKTRGQQVTLSCSPISGHRSVSWYQQTPGQGLQFLFEYFSETQRNKGNFPGRFSGRQFSNSRSEMNVSTLELGDSALYLCASRWSIQYNSPLHFGNGTRLTVT.